The 11 T cell receptor beta chains presented below share a single source sample, sequenced in a study of regulatory T cells in long-lasting Graves disease. Researchers made TCR beta libraries by using iRepertoire HTBI primers and running Arm-PCR on CDR3 regions. TCRdb reprocessed the multiplex PCR reads via MiXCR and lists one record per CDR3 protein. This table holds roughly 450,000 distinct CDR3 sequences, less than 25% found once. The time point here: persistent/refractory GD, antithyroid drugs over 5 years with positive TRAb. After RNA was extracted from PBMCs, the TCR library was made from it. The sequenced sample was peripheral blood mononuclear cells (PBMCs), obtained when the disease was refractory, from a patient treated with antithyroid drugs. These TCRs come from a female donor with Graves disease.

Concerning this clonotype itself: This may be a read error, as it is one base from a much larger clone. This chain joins TRBV2 and TRBJ1-2, with D unresolved. Germline CDR1 and CDR2: SNHLY and FYNNEI. This CDR3 spans 14 amino acids. Trimming pared 6 bases from V and 4 bases from J, leaving 15 bases between. DNA for the CDR3: TGTGCCAGCAGATCGACACTTTGGGCCTATGGCTACACCTTC. As protein: CASRSTLWAYGYTF.

As to this clonotype: A much larger clone differs by one base, so this may be a read error. The chain joins TRBV6-5 to TRBJ2-7, with D possibly TRBD2 on 6 matching bases. This CDR3 comprises 13 residues. Germline CDR1 reads MNHEY; CDR2 reads SVGAGI. V dropped 2 bases and J dropped 5 bases, with 10 bases sitting between them. In DNA form, the CDR3 reads TGTGCCAGCAGTTACGTGCGGGGCGACGAGCAGTACTTC. Its translation: CASSYVRGDEQYF.

The rearrangement links TRBV20-1 to TRBJ2-4; D may be TRBD1 or TRBD2 (5 bases each). The CDR3 loop spans 14 amino acids. CDR1 DFQATT and CDR2 SNEGSKA come from the germline V gene (reference sequence). Trimming shortened V by 5 bases and J by 4 bases, and 15 bases separated the two germline ends. CDR3 residues: CSADPGRGKNIQYF. DNA of the CDR3: TGCAGTGCTGATCCGGGACGGGGAAAAAACATTCAGTACTTC.

This clonotype was recorded many times. This chain joins TRBV6-5 and TRBJ2-7, with a possible D match to TRBD2 (5 bases). The CDR3 totals 15 residues. Germline V CDR1 and CDR2: MNHEY, SVGAGI. V was trimmed by 2 bases and J by 0 bases, leaving 11 bases between them. The CDR3 nucleotides read TGTGCCAGCAGTTACGGCGGGCCTAGCTCCTACGAGCAGTACTTC. This gives the protein CASSYGGPSSYEQYF.

About this clonotype: This may come from a read error, since a much larger clone is one base off. The rearrangement joins TRBV20-1 to TRBJ1-2; D may be TRBD1 (6 bases). The V gene's germline CDR1 is DFQATT and CDR2 SNEGSKA (reference sequence). The V and J ends lost 6 bases and 0 bases respectively, with 14 bases between them. The CDR3 is 14 residues long. The CDR3 DNA sequence: TGCAGTGCCCTCCCGGACAGTCCTAACTATGGCTACACCTTC. Translated, it gives CSALPDSPNYGYTF.

The rearrangement links TRBV12-3 or TRBV12-4 to TRBJ1-4; D remains unclear. V gave up 8 bases and J gave up 2 bases, with 18 bases separating them. The CDR3 is made up of 16 amino acids. The CDR3 coding sequence is TGTGCCAGCGGACCCGGGGAGGGTGCGACTAATGAAAAACTGTTTTTT. It yields the protein CASGPGEGATNEKLFF.

The chain carries TRBV20-1 and TRBJ2-2; TRBD2 is a possible D gene (6 bases). This CDR3 is built from 14 residues. Trimming cost V 7 bases and J 4 bases, with 16 bases left between them. Germline CDR1 reads DFQATT; CDR2 reads SNEGSKA (reference sequence). This CDR3 is CSGRAEASTGELFF. DNA of the CDR3: TGCAGTGGGAGGGCGGAGGCGAGCACCGGGGAGCTGTTTTTT.

This clonotype appeared a few times. CDR3: CASSVTELATEAFF. In DNA, the CDR3 is TGTGCCAGCAGTGTGACTGAGCTGGCCACTGAAGCTTTCTTT. J is TRBJ1-1 and V is TRBV6-1; unclear D gene. Per germline, CDR1 MNHNS and CDR2 SASEGT. Trimming left V 4 bases short and J 4 bases short, with 13 bases between. This CDR3 has 14 amino acids.

This clonotype came up many times. V usage is TRBV6-5 and J usage is TRBJ2-5, with D perhaps TRBD2 (6 bases). Trimming removed 2 bases from V and 2 bases from J, with 18 bases in between. Germline V lookup: CDR1 MNHEY, CDR2 SVGAGI. CDR3 length: 17 residues. The CDR3 loop reads CASSYGEELADQETQYF. For the CDR3, the DNA is TGTGCCAGCAGTTACGGGGAGGAACTAGCAGATCAAGAGACCCAGTACTTC.

This clonotype appeared a few times. V and J are TRBV20-1 and TRBJ2-7; the D gene is possibly TRBD1 (5 bases). This CDR3 comprises 14 residues. Per the germline V gene, CDR1 is DFQATT and CDR2 is SNEGSKA (reference sequence). Trimming removed 0 bases at V and 1 base at J, with 10 bases between. The CDR3 nucleotides are TGCAGTGCTAGAGATCAGAGACAGTCCTACGAGCAGTACTTC. Protein: CSARDQRQSYEQYF.

This chain joins TRBV9 and TRBJ2-1, with D maybe TRBD1 (6 bases). This CDR3 is 16 amino acids long. The germline CDR1 and CDR2 sequences are SGDLS and YYNGEE. Deletions cut 3 bases from V and 5 bases from J, with 18 bases between. Here the CDR3 reads CASSASGTNLNNEQFF. The CDR3 DNA is TGTGCCAGCAGCGCGTCCGGGACAAACCTCAACAATGAGCAGTTCTTC.